A selection of T cell receptor beta chains follows, all from one sample in a study of T cell clonotyping in hematopoietic cell transplantation. Method: immunoSEQ multiplex PCR; TCRdb's copy keeps in-frame clones and lacks some. The sample comprises roughly 18,000 clones, roughly 82% of which are singletons, and approximately 8.4% rests with the top ten. Material: peripheral blood mononuclear cells, obtained before stem cell transplant. The receptors shown here come from a man aged 50 to 60 with acute myeloid leukemia. Some clones in this sample may be carry-over from other donors' samples. CDR3s leave out the opening cysteine and the closing phenylalanine or tryptophan.

j_gene	v_gene	len	CDR3aa
TRBJ2-5	TRBV7-9	9	ASSPGETQY
TRBJ2-1	TRBV4-3	16	ASSQDPPGLAGYNEQF
TRBJ1-1	TRBV5-1	13	ASSPGTRDDTEAF
TRBJ1-5	TRBV4-3	13	ASSQDLSGDQPQH
TRBJ2-3	TRBV18	13	ASSPQDSGTDTQY
TRBJ2-6	TRBV11-2	15	ASSQSDGSSGANVLT
TRBJ1-6	TRBV2	13	ASSEGETYNSPLH
TRBJ1-1	TRBV7-2	12	ASSSGALNTEAF
TRBJ2-1	TRBV19	13	ASSIPAGAQGEQF
TRBJ2-3	TRBV9	15	ASSVLAGEPAEGTQY
TRBJ2-3	TRBV7-8	15	ASSLTRQAVFTDTQY
TRBJ1-1	TRBV4-3	13	ASSQDRGPNTEAF
TRBJ1-1	TRBV5-5	12	ASSTDRVRTEAF
TRBJ2-2	TRBV10-3	14	AISATGIVNTGELF
TRBJ1-1	TRBV28	10	ASSRRAAEAF
TRBJ2-5	TRBV7-6	10	ASSRRRETQY